The 18 T cell receptor beta chains below were found in one sample sequenced in a study of OX40 agonist ivuxolimab in advanced cancers. Profiled with immunoSEQ multiplex PCR; TCRdb holds only in-frame clones, not every one. In the table there are under 80,000 clones, 80% to 90% of which are singletons. This sample comprised CD4+ or CD8+ T cells sorted from blood, obtained in a trial of the OX40 agonist ivuxolimab. Source of these receptors: an adult with an advanced solid tumor such as melanoma, head and neck, liver or kidney cancer.

This clone was counted a single time. The chain recombines TRBV5-1 with TRBJ1-1; unclear D gene. The CDR3 consists of 15 residues. V lost 3 bases and J 2 bases, leaving 14 bases between the germline ends. Germline V gene data show CDR1 as SGHRS and CDR2 as YFSETQ. The chain's CDR3 is CASSSTQVGNTEAFF. The CDR3 nucleotides are TGCGCCAGCAGCTCCACTCAAGTGGGTAACACTGAAGCTTTCTTT.

The CDR3 loop reads CASSFIQETQYF. CDR3 DNA: TGCGCCAGCAGCTTCATCCAAGAGACCCAGTACTTC. This chain links TRBV5-1 with TRBJ2-5; no definite D call. The CDR3 has 12 amino acids. V dropped 2 bases and J dropped 1 base, with 3 bases sitting between them. Germline loops: CDR1 SGHRS, CDR2 YFSETQ.

This chain joins TRBV10-3 and TRBJ2-5; D gene uncertain. Matching the DNA end better, TRBJ2-7 makes the J call doubtful. The CDR3 runs 12 residues. CDR1 and CDR2 from the germline V gene are ENHRY and SYGVKD. The CDR3 is CAISPARDEQYF. CDR3 nucleotides: TGTGCCATCAGCCCCGCGCGCGACGAGCAGTACTTC.

This clone was seen many times. This chain links TRBV9 with TRBJ2-2, with 12 bases that match TRBD2. This CDR3 spans 16 amino acids. Germline V CDR1 and CDR2: SGDLS, YYNGEE. J lost 5 bases, V lost 0 bases, and 2 bases had no gene match. For the CDR3, the DNA is TGTGCCAGCAGCGTAGCTGGGACTAGCGGGACCGGGGAGCTGTTTTTT. Translating gives CASSVAGTSGTGELFF.

The chain carries TRBV4-1 and TRBJ2-5; TRBD2 agrees at 9 bases. Germline CDR1 reads MGHRA; CDR2 reads YSYEKL. CDR3 length: 16 amino acids. The trim removed 0 bases at V and 6 bases at J, leaving 8 bases unmatched. Here the CDR3 DNA reads TGCGCCAGCAGCCAAGAGGTGATAGCGGGAGTTCAGACCCAGTACTTC. This translates into CASSQEVIAGVQTQYF.

The V and J genes are TRBV5-1 and TRBJ2-1; 8 bases line up with TRBD1. There are 17 residues in the CDR3. Germline lookup yields CDR1 SGHRS and CDR2 YFSETQ. The trim removed 2 bases at V and 0 bases at J, leaving 7 bases unmatched. The CDR3 loop reads CASSLRRQGFSYNEQFF. The CDR3 coding sequence is TGCGCCAGCAGCTTACGGCGACAGGGGTTCTCCTACAATGAGCAGTTCTTC.

The V call is TRBV7-3, the J call TRBJ2-3; 10 nucleotides align to TRBD2. V lost 5 bases to trimming and J lost 3 bases; unmatched junction nucleotides: 8. The CDR3 extends over 16 amino acids. Germline V CDR1 and CDR2: SGHTA, FQGTGA. CDR3 region: CASSQGPSGSTDTQYF. Written as DNA, the CDR3 is TGTGCCAGCAGCCAAGGCCCTAGCGGGAGTACAGATACGCAGTATTTT.

The genes are TRBV11-2 and TRBJ2-2, with 7 bases identical to TRBD1. The germline gives CDR1 SGHAT, CDR2 FQNNGV. The CDR3 runs 14 residues. V lost 4 bases and J lost 6; bases outside the gene matches: 5. The CDR3 DNA sequence: TGTGCCAGCAGCTCTGACAGGGAGTCCGGGGAGCTGTTTTTT. It specifies CASSSDRESGELFF.

This chain joins TRBV5-1 and TRBJ2-1; 13 bases are a match to TRBD2. The germline CDR1 and CDR2 sequences are SGHRS and YFSETQ. There are 17 residues in the CDR3. The trim removed 0 bases at V and 5 bases at J, leaving 5 bases unmatched. The CDR3 DNA follows: TGCGCCAGCAGCTTGGGGACTAGCGGGAGACTAGACAATGAGCAGTTCTTC. Translating it yields CASSLGTSGRLDNEQFF.

The genes are TRBV5-6 and TRBJ2-1; 7 bases are a match to TRBD2. CDR1 and CDR2 (germline): SGHDT, YYEEEE. The ends lost 2 bases at V and 7 bases at J; junction bases unmatched: 9. The CDR3 covers 15 residues. The CDR3 coding sequence is TGTGCCAGCAGCTTTAACGCGGGAGTCGGTAATGAGCAGTTCTTC. This sequence encodes CASSFNAGVGNEQFF. The full variable domain, with the rest looked up from reference TRBV5-6 and TRBJ2-1, is DAGVTQSPTHLIKTRGQQVTLRCSPKSGHDTVSWYQQALGQGPQFIFQYYEEEERQRGNFPDRFSGHQFPNYSSELNVNALLLGDSALYLCASSFNAGVGNEQFFGPGTRLTVL.

The chain uses TRBV11-3 and TRBJ2-7; D not resolved. CDR1 is SGHNT and CDR2 is YENEEA in the germline V gene. The V end was cut by 1 base, the J end by 1 base, with 8 bases between. This CDR3 is built from 14 residues. CDR3 amino acids: CASSLVRQSYEQYF. Written as DNA, the CDR3 is TGTGCCAGCAGCTTAGTGCGGCAGTCCTACGAGCAGTACTTC.

CDR3 sequence: CASRVQPLAFGYTF. CDR3 DNA sequence: TGTGCCAGCAGGGTCCAGCCCCTAGCGTTTGGCTACACCTTC. This chain joins TRBV6-5 and TRBJ1-2; D not certain. This CDR3 comprises 14 residues. Trimming cost V 6 bases and J 7 bases, with 18 bases left between them. The V gene's germline CDR1 is MNHEY and CDR2 SVGAGI.

The rearrangement uses TRBV7-2 and TRBJ1-1, with D uncertain. The CDR3 consists of 15 residues. Trimming took off 1 base at V and 0 bases at J, with 9 bases between the two ends. CDR1 is SGHTA, CDR2 FQGNSA, per germline. In DNA form, the CDR3 reads TGTGCCAGCAGCTTAGATTTCGGTTTGAACACTGAAGCTTTCTTT. Translation: CASSLDFGLNTEAFF.

This clone was recorded a few times. The chain joins TRBV19 to TRBJ1-1, with a weak D call TRBD1 (5 bases). Looked up from germline, CDR1 is LNHDA and CDR2 is SQIVND (reference sequence). The ends were cut back, 5 bases at V and 4 bases at J, with 11 bases in the middle. The CDR3 contains 13 residues. CDR3 nucleotide sequence: TGTGCCAGTAGTCAGGGTACCGGCACTGAAGCTTTCTTT. This codes for CASSQGTGTEAFF.

The J gene is TRBJ1-5, the V gene TRBV6-1, with D tentatively TRBD1 (5 bases). Germline CDR1 and CDR2: MNHNS and SASEGT. The CDR3 runs to 14 residues. The V end was cut by 4 bases, the J end by 0 bases, with 7 bases between. The DNA of the CDR3 is TGTGCCAGCAGTGCGGGGACTAGCAATCAGCCCCAGCATTTT. Its translation is CASSAGTSNQPQHF.

The rearrangement joins TRBV19 to TRBJ2-2; D perhaps matches TRBD2 (5 bases). Trimming took off 7 bases at V and 1 base at J, with 13 bases between the two ends. CDR1 is LNHDA and CDR2 is SQIVND in the germline V gene (reference sequence). The CDR3 length is 15 residues. The DNA for the CDR3 is TGTGCCAGTACCCCCGCGCGGGTGAACACCGGGGAGCTGTTTTTT. This sequence encodes CASTPARVNTGELFF. Based on the CDR3 plus reference TRBV19 and TRBJ2-2, the full variable domain is DGGITQSPKYLFRKEGQNVTLSCEQNLNHDAMYWYRQDPGQGLRLIYYSQIVNDFQKGDIAEGYSVSREKKESFPLTVTSAQKNPTAFYLCASTPARVNTGELFFGEGSRLTVL.

The V gene is TRBV18, the J gene TRBJ1-4; 7 bases fit TRBD1. Trimming cost V 3 bases and J 10 bases; bases outside gene matches: 11. CDR3 length: 15 amino acids. The V gene's germline CDR1 is KGHSH and CDR2 LQKENI. The CDR3 region has the DNA TGTGCCAGCTCACCGCCAGACAGGGCAAAGGGAAAACTGTTTTTT. Translation: CASSPPDRAKGKLFF. Full variable domain (outside the CDR3, taken from reference TRBV18 and TRBJ1-4): NAGVMQNPRHLVRRRGQEARLRCSPMKGHSHVYWYRQLPEEGLKFMVYLQKENIIDESGMPKERFSAEFPKEGPSILRIQQVVRGDSAAYFCASSPPDRAKGKLFFGSGTQLSVL.

This rearrangement joins TRBV5-1 to TRBJ1-1; 9 nucleotides agree with TRBD1. The CDR3 runs 15 residues. The germline V gene has CDR1 SGHRS and CDR2 YFSETQ. The junction had 5 bases not matched to a gene; V was cut back by 0 bases and J by 5 bases. The CDR3 DNA is TGCGCCAGCAGCTTGGCCTCCGGGACAGGGACTGAAGCTTTCTTT. Translation: CASSLASGTGTEAFF.